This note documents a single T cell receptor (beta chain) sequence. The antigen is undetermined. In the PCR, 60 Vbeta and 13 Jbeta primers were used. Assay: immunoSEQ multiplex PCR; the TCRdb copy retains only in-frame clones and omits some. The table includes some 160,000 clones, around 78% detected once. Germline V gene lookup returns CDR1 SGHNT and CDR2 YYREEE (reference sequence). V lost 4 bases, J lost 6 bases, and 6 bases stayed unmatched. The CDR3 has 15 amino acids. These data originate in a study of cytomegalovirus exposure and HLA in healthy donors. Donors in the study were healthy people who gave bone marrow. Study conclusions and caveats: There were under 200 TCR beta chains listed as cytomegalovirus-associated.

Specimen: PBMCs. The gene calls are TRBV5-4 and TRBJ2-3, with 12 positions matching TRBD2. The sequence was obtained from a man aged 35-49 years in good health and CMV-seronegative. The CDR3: CASSHTSGRRDTQYF. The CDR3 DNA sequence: TGTGCCAGCAGCCACACTAGCGGGAGGAGGGATACGCAGTATTTT.